This TCR beta chain was captured by sequencing in a study of blood T cell repertoires in COVID-19. Study in general: Sites across the United States, Italy and Spain contributed samples from acute and convalescent COVID-19. T cells, B-cell-depleted T cells, or PBMCs provided the cDNA or gDNA that served as material.

This clone was observed a single time. Here immunoSEQ multiplex PCR was the method, and the copy in TCRdb shows in-frame clones only, minus some. The sample includes under 200,000 clones, just over 90% of them seen just once. Germline-derived CDR1 and CDR2 are SNHLY and FYNNEI. This CDR3 region has 14 residues. Trimming cost V 6 bases and J 11 bases; bases outside gene matches: 11. The sample was peripheral blood. This rearrangement joins TRBV2 to TRBJ1-4; TRBD1 aligns across 8 bases. The receptor was derived from a man younger than 35 with acute or convalescent COVID-19. CDR3 loop: CASSLQGVEEKLFF. For the CDR3, the DNA is TGTGCCAGCAGCTTACAGGGGGTCGAGGAGAAACTGTTTTTT.